This TCR beta chain emerged from a study of cytomegalovirus exposure and HLA in healthy donors. The CDR3 extends over 12 amino acids. CDR1 is MNHEY, CDR2 SVGAGI, per germline. Trimming cost V 8 bases and J 2 bases, with 10 bases left between them. The PCR contained 60 Vbeta and 13 Jbeta primers. Profiled with immunoSEQ multiplex PCR; TCRdb holds only in-frame clones, not every one. Of over 150,000 clones listed, over 65% are singletons. The sequence was obtained from a woman aged 35 to 49 in good health and CMV-seronegative. The chain couples TRBV6-5 to TRBJ2-7, with D possibly TRBD1 on 5 matching bases. Sequencing was done on a sample of PBMCs. As DNA, the CDR3 is TGTGCCAGCGGTGGACACCCCTACGAGCAGTACTTC. Its translation is CASGGHPYEQYF.